This T cell receptor beta chain was captured by sequencing in a study of cytomegalovirus exposure and HLA in healthy donors. The study's findings and limits: Across all donors, roughly uniform sequencing depth was an assumption of the presence/absence analyses.

This CDR3 region has 18 residues. J gave up 5 bases and V 1 base, and 12 bases lay outside the gene matches. The germline gives CDR1 LGHNA, CDR2 YNFKEQ. The PCR ran on 60 Vbeta and 13 Jbeta primers. Profiled with immunoSEQ multiplex PCR; TCRdb holds only in-frame clones, not every one. The sample consists of 130,000 to 150,000 clones, 60% to 80% of them appearing once. There are a few counts of this clone. Its matching antigen is unknown. This chain links TRBV4-2 with TRBJ2-3; 10 bases are a match to TRBD2. The source is a woman aged 40 to 50 in good health and CMV-seropositive. Material for sequencing was PBMCs. The DNA of the CDR3 is TGTGCCAGCAGCCAAGCTGCCAGCGGGGGGGCGTCTGGAGATACGCAGTATTTT. Its translation: CASSQAASGGASGDTQYF.